This passage covers 22 T cell receptor beta chains from one sample sequenced in a study of identical twins. TCRdb reanalysed the 5' RACE reads using MiXCR and keeps one entry per CDR3 protein. This repertoire shows about 530,000 distinct CDR3 sequences, 13% to 15% found once; its top ten account for 0.44%. The data were also submitted as part of a second study, on yellow fever vaccine responses in identical twins.

Sample: CD4+ T cells sorted from blood. These receptors all stem from a woman under 30 in good health.

The rearrangement uses TRBV24-1 and TRBJ2-2; tentatively, D is TRBD1 (6 bases). This CDR3 has 18 amino acids. Per germline, CDR1 KGHDR and CDR2 SFDVKD. Between the trimmed V and J ends, which lost 3 bases and 1 base, there was a span of 17 bases. The CDR3 nucleotides are TGTGCCACCAGTGATACACCGTACAGGGTAGAGAACACCGGGGAGCTGTTTTTT. Protein: CATSDTPYRVENTGELFF.

This clonotype came up a few times. V gene TRBV7-8 combines with J gene TRBJ2-2, with D unclear. Trimming took off 0 bases at V and 5 bases at J, with 10 bases between the two ends. The CDR3 sequence is 15 residues long. Germline loops: CDR1 SGHVS, CDR2 FQNEAQ. The DNA of the CDR3 is TGTGCCAGCAGCTTAGCGCACGTGGGAACCGGGGAGCTGTTTTTT. It specifies CASSLAHVGTGELFF.

In this sample, this clonotype turned up a few times. The rearrangement uses TRBV10-3 and TRBJ2-3, with 9 bases that match TRBD1. The ends lost 4 bases at V and 4 bases at J; junction bases unmatched: 6. CDR1 is ENHRY, CDR2 SYGVKD, per germline. The CDR3 extends over 15 amino acids. The CDR3 bases are TGTGCCATCAGTGGGGGGACAGGGATCCCAGATACGCAGTATTTT. It codes for CAISGGTGIPDTQYF.

V usage is TRBV20-1 and J usage is TRBJ2-1, with TRBD1 identical over 7 bases. The germline gives CDR1 DFQATT, CDR2 SNEGSKA (reference sequence). Trimming took 6 bases from V and 8 from J; bases not matched to a gene: 7. The CDR3 length is 12 residues. The CDR3 DNA follows: TGCAGTGCGGCAAGACAGGGCGATGAGCAGTTCTTC. This gives the protein CSAARQGDEQFF.

This clonotype is a singleton in its sample. The chain employs TRBV3-1 and TRBJ1-1, with 8 bases aligning to TRBD1. Germline V gives CDR1 LGHDT, CDR2 YNNKEL (reference sequence). This CDR3 contains 13 residues. V lost 4 bases and J lost 6; bases outside the gene matches: 4. The CDR3 sequence is CASSPGGVAEAFF. In DNA, the CDR3 is TGTGCCAGCAGCCCAGGGGGCGTCGCTGAAGCTTTCTTT.

The rearrangement links TRBV11-2 to TRBJ1-2; tentative D call: TRBD1 (5 bases). Trimming removed 6 bases from V and 7 bases from J, with 12 bases in between. Germline assignment: CDR1 SGHAT and CDR2 FQNNGV. There are 12 residues in the CDR3. The CDR3 DNA is TGTGCCAGCAGTCCGGGACGCACTGGCTACACCTTC. The encoded protein is CASSPGRTGYTF.

This clonotype has only a few counts. This chain joins TRBV12-3 or TRBV12-4 and TRBJ2-1; TRBD2 matches 15 bases. J gave up 6 bases and V 8 bases, and 5 bases lay outside the gene matches. The CDR3 runs 15 residues. This chain's CDR3 is CASGLAGGPSNEQFF. CDR3 coding DNA: TGTGCCAGCGGACTAGCGGGAGGGCCTTCCAATGAGCAGTTCTTC.

This clonotype was seen more than once but under ten times. The rearrangement links TRBV3-1 to TRBJ2-4, with 12 bases that match TRBD2. Germline trimming cut 4 bases from V and 0 bases from J; bases unmatched to any gene: 4. Germline CDR1 and CDR2: LGHDT and YNNKEL (reference sequence). This CDR3 spans 17 amino acids. CDR3 in DNA: TGTGCCAGCAGCCGAGGACTAGCGGGAATAGCCAAAAACATTCAGTACTTC. As protein: CASSRGLAGIAKNIQYF.

The rearrangement joins TRBV28 to TRBJ2-1; possibly TRBD2 for D (6 bases). Germline lookup yields CDR1 MDHEN and CDR2 SYDVKM. The CDR3 sequence is 14 residues long. Trimming removed 2 bases from V and 5 bases from J, with 10 bases in between. The CDR3 DNA is TGTGCCAGCAGTTTAGGCGGGGCGGACAATGAGCAGTTCTTC. It encodes CASSLGGADNEQFF.

The V gene is TRBV7-7, the J gene TRBJ2-2; tentatively, D is TRBD1 (5 bases). Trimming stripped 1 base from V and 3 bases from J, with 9 bases between. Germline-derived CDR1 and CDR2 are SSHAT and FNYEAQ (reference sequence). CDR3 length: 15 amino acids. CDR3 nucleotides: TGTGCCAGCAGCTTAGGCAGGGTTGACACCGGGGAGCTGTTTTTT. Encoded protein: CASSLGRVDTGELFF.

At least ten counts were recorded for this clonotype. The chain has TRBV4-2 and TRBJ1-5, with D unclear. Trimming left V 1 base short and J 4 bases short, with 5 bases between. This CDR3 contains 13 residues. Germline CDR1 and CDR2: LGHNA and YNFKEQ. The CDR3 DNA follows: TGTGCCAGCAGCCAAGGTCTGAATCAGCCCCAGCATTTT. Its protein is CASSQGLNQPQHF.

V gene TRBV20-1 combines with J gene TRBJ2-3; the D gene could be TRBD1 or TRBD2 (6 bases each). This CDR3 has 14 amino acids. V was trimmed by 6 bases and J by 4 bases, leaving 17 bases between them. Germline CDR1 and CDR2: DFQATT and SNEGSKA (reference sequence). CDR3 coding DNA: TGCAGTGCCTTTATTTGGGGGGCCCCAGATACGCAGTATTTT. Protein product: CSAFIWGAPDTQYF.

This sequence joins TRBV20-1 and TRBJ1-5; 7 bases agree with TRBD1. V lost 5 bases, J lost 8 bases, and 12 bases stayed unmatched. Germline V gene lookup returns CDR1 DFQATT and CDR2 SNEGSKA (reference sequence). This CDR3 is built from 14 residues. The CDR3 loop reads CSALEQGPAKPQHF. The CDR3 DNA reads as TGCAGTGCTCTTGAACAGGGGCCGGCGAAGCCCCAGCATTTT.

At least ten counts were recorded for this clonotype. V gene TRBV12-3 or TRBV12-4 combines with J gene TRBJ2-3; the D is unclear. V was pared by 6 bases and J by 2 bases, with 3 bases between. The CDR3 is 11 residues long. The CDR3 spells CASRITDTQYF. CDR3 coding DNA: TGTGCCAGCAGGATCACAGATACGCAGTATTTT.

The chain has TRBV6-1 and TRBJ1-4; D ambiguous. Germline V gives CDR1 MNHNS, CDR2 SASEGT. The V gene lost 7 bases and the J gene lost 8 bases, with 14 bases spanning the gap. This CDR3 contains 13 residues. CDR3 amino acids: CASTARNGEKLFF. In DNA form, the CDR3 reads TGTGCCAGCACGGCCCGAAATGGGGAAAAACTGTTTTTT.

This rearrangement joins TRBV29-1 to TRBJ2-1; 9 positions agree with TRBD2. This CDR3 is built from 14 residues. V lost 7 bases, J lost 10 bases, and 14 bases stayed unmatched. Looked up from germline, CDR1 is SQVTM and CDR2 is ANQGSEA. CDR3 nucleotides: TGCAGCGCCATGGGCGGGAGGGCTCCCTGGGAGCAGTTCTTC. Translation: CSAMGGRAPWEQFF.

In this sample, this clonotype turned up a few times. The chain uses TRBV7-2 and TRBJ2-1; tentatively, D is TRBD2 (6 bases). The CDR3 loop spans 17 amino acids. Trimming removed 0 bases at V and 0 bases at J, with 12 bases between. Germline V lookup: CDR1 SGHTA, CDR2 FQGNSA. CDR3 sequence: CASSLAPTSISYNEQFF. The CDR3 DNA sequence: TGTGCCAGCAGCTTAGCCCCCACTAGCATCTCCTACAATGAGCAGTTCTTC.

This chain connects TRBV19 to TRBJ2-3; D perhaps matches TRBD2 (5 bases). The germline V and J ends were trimmed by 0 bases and 6 bases, with 10 bases remaining between them. From germline, CDR1 is LNHDA and CDR2 SQIVND (reference sequence). The CDR3 loop spans 14 amino acids. Here the CDR3 DNA reads TGTGCCAGTAGTATAGATCGAGGGAAGGATACGCAGTATTTT. The encoded protein is CASSIDRGKDTQYF.

The genes are TRBV5-1 and TRBJ1-2; D is possibly TRBD1 (5 bases). This CDR3 region has 13 residues. Trimming left V 2 bases short and J 6 bases short, with 11 bases between. The germline CDR1 and CDR2 sequences are SGHRS and YFSETQ. The CDR3: CASSFGGGDGYTF. As DNA, the CDR3 is TGCGCCAGCAGCTTTGGTGGGGGAGATGGCTACACCTTC.

Only a few counts were recorded for this clonotype. The J gene is TRBJ1-4, the V gene TRBV28, with D unclear. Germline-derived CDR1 and CDR2 are MDHEN and SYDVKM. This CDR3 comprises 12 residues. V was pared by 9 bases and J by 3 bases, with 8 bases between. As DNA, the CDR3 is TGTGCCAGTCGGGCCCCTAATGAAAAACTGTTTTTT. Translation: CASRAPNEKLFF. The complete variable domain, with remaining parts taken from reference TRBV28 and TRBJ1-4, reads DVKVTQSSRYLVKRTGEKVFLECVQDMDHENMFWYRQDPGLGLRLIYFSYDVKMKEKGDIPEGYSVSREKKERFSLILESASTNQTSMYLCASRAPNEKLFFGSGTQLSVL.

The chain is built from TRBV6-1 and TRBJ2-2, with TRBD2 identical over 10 bases. The trim removed 6 bases at V and 5 bases at J, leaving 6 bases unmatched. The CDR3 length is 15 residues. CDR1 and CDR2 (germline): MNHNS, SASEGT. The CDR3 sequence: CASRKAGGVTGELFF. The CDR3 coding sequence is TGTGCCAGCAGAAAAGCGGGGGGGGTTACCGGGGAGCTGTTTTTT.

A few counts support this clonotype. The J gene is TRBJ2-3, the V gene TRBV20-1; 8 nucleotides line up with TRBD1. V trimming: 3 bases; J trimming: 3 bases; junction bases outside the gene matches: 8. CDR3 length: 15 amino acids. The germline gives CDR1 DFQATT, CDR2 SNEGSKA (reference sequence). DNA of the CDR3: TGCAGTGCTAGCGACAGGGGCCAGGTAACAGATACGCAGTATTTT. Translation gives CSASDRGQVTDTQYF.